A single sample is the source of the 7 T cell receptor beta chains below, sequenced in a study of T cells in Graves' hyperthyroidism and ophthalmopathy. TCR beta CDR3 sequences were amplified from RNA transcripts. HTBI primers drove first-round RT-PCR of the TCR CDR3. TCRdb re-analysed the multiplex PCR reads in MiXCR, keeping a single row per CDR3 protein. The top ten clones hold 50% to 75% of a sample with about 250,000 distinct CDR3 sequences, over 20% of them seen once. Source material: blood. The source is a man aged 25 to 40 with Graves' ophthalmopathy.

The gene calls are TRBV29-1 and TRBJ2-1, with 7 positions matching TRBD1. CDR1 and CDR2 (germline): SQVTM, ANQGSEA. V lost 6 bases, J lost 8 bases, and 22 bases stayed unmatched. The CDR3 has 17 residues. The CDR3 region has the DNA TGCAGCGTCGAAAACACCCCGGGGCGAGGGGGCGAGGATGAGCAGTTCTTC. It specifies CSVENTPGRGGEDEQFF.

This clonotype was found once. The chain combines TRBV7-3 with TRBJ2-2, with D tentatively TRBD1 (5 bases). Near its end, the DNA agrees better with TRBJ1-1, so the J call may be wrong. The CDR3 is 13 amino acids. Germline V gene sequence: CDR1 SGHTA, CDR2 FQGTGA. CDR3 amino acids: CASSPNPRQGAFF. The CDR3, as DNA: TGTGCCAGCAGCCCAAATCCCAGGCAGGGAGCTTTCTTT.

The chain recombines TRBV29-1 with TRBJ2-1; 10 positions agree with TRBD2. The germline gives CDR1 SQVTM, CDR2 ANQGSEA. V was pared by 6 bases and J by 7 bases, with 9 bases of the junction left unmatched. The CDR3 sequence is 14 residues long. The CDR3 DNA reads as TGCAGCGTCGACGGGGCTAGCGGGAGTAATGAGCAGTTCTTC. It codes for CSVDGASGSNEQFF.

This clonotype was seen more than once but under ten times. The gene calls are TRBV6-1 and TRBJ1-1; TRBD1 is a possible D gene (6 bases). The CDR3 sequence is 13 residues long. Trimming pared 6 bases from V and 4 bases from J, leaving 12 bases between. Germline V gene lookup returns CDR1 MNHNS and CDR2 SASEGT. The CDR3: CASSSGAATEAFF. The CDR3 nucleotides read TGTGCCAGCAGCTCAGGGGCGGCCACTGAAGCTTTCTTT.

This clonotype was counted only a few times. The chain joins TRBV5-1 to TRBJ2-3; 8 positions match TRBD1. This CDR3 region has 14 residues. Trimming cost V 4 bases and J 3 bases; bases outside gene matches: 4. Germline V gene data show CDR1 as SGHRS and CDR2 as YFSETQ. CDR3 bases: TGCGCCAGCAGCGCGGACAGGGATACAGATACGCAGTATTTT. Protein product: CASSADRDTDTQYF.

The chain recombines TRBV6-1 with TRBJ1-1, with no clear D. This CDR3 is 15 amino acids long. The V end lost 6 bases, the J end lost 1 base, and 15 bases lay between the germline ends. CDR1 is MNHNS, CDR2 SASEGT, per germline. The CDR3 spells CASSQSQARNTEAFF. For the CDR3, the DNA is TGTGCCAGCAGCCAGTCGCAGGCCCGGAACACTGAAGCTTTCTTT.

This clonotype has ten or more counts. The chain recombines TRBV5-1 with TRBJ1-1, with 7 nucleotides matching TRBD1. The CDR3 runs 15 residues. Germline CDR1 SGHRS, CDR2 YFSETQ. Trimming took 4 bases from V and 4 from J; bases not matched to a gene: 10. DNA for the CDR3: TGCGCCAGCAGCCTTAGAAGGGGGCTTGGCACTGAAGCTTTCTTT. Its translation is CASSLRRGLGTEAFF.